The next 30 T cell receptor beta chains were all read from a single sample in a study of shared T cell receptors in the human thymus. Generated by immunoSEQ multiplex PCR, the TCRdb table keeps only in-frame clones and is missing some. The sample records some 640,000 clones, over 75% being singletons. The data were also submitted as part of a second study, on human thymus T cells.

Sample: thymocytes. The receptors stem from a boy in the first two years of life with a congenital heart defect.

The rearrangement joins TRBV20-1 to TRBJ1-2; D ambiguous. In germline, CDR1 is DFQATT, CDR2 SNEGSKA (reference sequence). V shed 7 bases and J shed 4 bases, with 10 bases lying between them. The CDR3 is 11 amino acids. CDR3 sequence (DNA): TGCAGTGGTGGAGGCCCCTATGGCTACACCTTC. Translating gives CSGGGPYGYTF.

This chain connects TRBV6-1 to TRBJ2-5; D unresolved. V gave up 8 bases and J gave up 4 bases, with 14 bases separating them. Germline-derived CDR1 and CDR2 are MNHNS and SASEGT. The CDR3 runs 13 residues. The CDR3 sequence: CASLLMSVETQYF. The CDR3 DNA sequence: TGTGCCAGCCTGCTTATGAGCGTAGAGACCCAGTACTTC.

The gene calls are TRBV28 and TRBJ1-5, with D uncertain. This CDR3 comprises 14 residues. With 1 base removed from V and 3 bases from J, the gap between germline ends came to 7 bases. Germline loops: CDR1 MDHEN, CDR2 SYDVKM. Here the CDR3 DNA reads TGTGCCAGCAGTTTATCCGGTTACAATCAGCCCCAGCATTTT. Amino acids: CASSLSGYNQPQHF.

The chain has TRBV9 and TRBJ2-2; D perhaps matches TRBD2 (7 bases). The CDR3 has 17 residues. Germline V CDR1 and CDR2: SGDLS, YYNGEE. Trimming stripped 0 bases from V and 4 bases from J, with 16 bases between. CDR3 residues: CASSVEIRGAPTGELFF. CDR3 nucleotides: TGTGCCAGCAGCGTAGAAATTCGGGGGGCCCCCACCGGGGAGCTGTTTTTT. The complete variable domain, with remaining parts taken from reference TRBV9 and TRBJ2-2, reads DSGVTQTPKHLITATGQRVTLRCSPRSGDLSVYWYQQSLDQGLQFLIQYYNGEERAKGNILERFSAQQFPDLHSELNLSSLELGDSALYFCASSVEIRGAPTGELFFGEGSRLTVL.

This sequence joins TRBV2 and TRBJ1-1, with D perhaps TRBD1 (6 bases). The CDR3 extends over 22 amino acids. V was cut by 6 bases and J by 6 bases, with 41 bases left in between. Germline loops: CDR1 SNHLY, CDR2 FYNNEI. The DNA for the CDR3 is TGTGCCAGCAGACTAAGCGCAGGGGCCCCTCGGCAATTAAATGAGACTGGGGCTGAAGCTTTCTTT. It codes for CASRLSAGAPRQLNETGAEAFF.

This chain links TRBV7-8 with TRBJ2-3, with 10 bases identical to TRBD1. Germline CDR1 SGHVS, CDR2 FQNEAQ. The CDR3 spans 16 residues. V was pared by 0 bases and J by 4 bases, with 4 bases of the junction left unmatched. The DNA of the CDR3 is TGTGCCAGCAGCTTAGCGCCGGACAGGGGGTCAGATACGCAGTATTTT. Translating it yields CASSLAPDRGSDTQYF.

A remark on this clone: The same CDR3 can be traced to other DNA sequences in this sample. The V and J genes are TRBV9 and TRBJ1-5; 7 nucleotides line up with TRBD1. Trimming removed 2 bases from V and 3 bases from J; junction bases left unmatched: 5. The CDR3 has 15 amino acids. Germline CDR1 reads SGDLS; CDR2 reads YYNGEE. The CDR3 DNA is TGTGCCAGCAGCGTTGGCAGGGGGGACAATCAGCCCCAGCATTTT. It encodes CASSVGRGDNQPQHF.

The chain uses TRBV7-2 and TRBJ1-1, with D unresolved. V lost 3 bases and J lost 7, with 15 bases in between. Germline CDR1 and CDR2: SGHTA and FQGNSA. The CDR3 runs 14 residues. In DNA, the CDR3 is TGTGCCAGCAGCTTGATAGTTGAGGTCGTTGAAGCTTTCTTT. Amino acid sequence: CASSLIVEVVEAFF.

The chain recombines TRBV14 with TRBJ2-1; TRBD1 matches 12 bases. Germline V gives CDR1 SGHDN, CDR2 FVKESK. The length of the CDR3 is 16 residues. With V trimmed by 0 bases and J by 7 bases, 4 bases remained unmatched. The CDR3 sequence is CASSQDWDRGHNEQFF. CDR3 sequence (DNA): TGTGCCAGCAGCCAAGATTGGGACAGGGGGCATAATGAGCAGTTCTTC.

V is TRBV7-8 and J is TRBJ2-7; D perhaps matches TRBD1 (5 bases). V was pared by 5 bases and J by 2 bases, with 25 bases between. Germline V gene lookup returns CDR1 SGHVS and CDR2 FQNEAQ. This CDR3 region has 18 residues. The CDR3 spells CASSPRKGSTTKTYEQYF. CDR3 nucleotide sequence: TGTGCCAGCAGCCCCCGTAAGGGGTCGACAACGAAAACCTACGAGCAGTACTTC.

This clone was seen a single time. The chain joins TRBV4-1 to TRBJ2-7, with D perhaps matching TRBD1 (5 bases). The CDR3 spans 16 residues. V shed 0 bases and J shed 6 bases, with 18 bases lying between them. The germline V gene has CDR1 MGHRA and CDR2 YSYEKL. CDR3 bases: TGCGCCAGCAGCCAAGATCCCCAAGAAGGGGCACGCGAGCAGTACTTC. Its protein product is CASSQDPQEGAREQYF.

The V and J genes are TRBV29-1 and TRBJ2-3, with D possibly being TRBD2 (6 bases). The CDR3 contains 14 residues. The germline gives CDR1 SQVTM, CDR2 ANQGSEA. The ends were cut back, 7 bases at V and 1 base at J, with 15 bases in the middle. CDR3 in amino acids: CSASRDLGTDTQYF. CDR3 coding DNA: TGCAGCGCCTCCCGGGACTTGGGCACAGATACGCAGTATTTT.

The gene calls are TRBV30 and TRBJ2-7, with 9 bases that match TRBD2. The CDR3 totals 14 residues. Germline-derived CDR1 and CDR2 are GTSNPN and SVGIG (reference sequence). The V gene end was trimmed by 1 base and the J gene end by 2 bases; junction bases not matched to a gene: 3. This CDR3 reads CAWSDSGGPYEQYF. In DNA, the CDR3 is TGTGCCTGGAGTGATAGCGGGGGACCCTACGAGCAGTACTTC. Based on the CDR3 plus reference TRBV30 and TRBJ2-7, the full variable domain is SQTIHQWPATLVQPVGSPLSLECTVEGTSNPNLYWYRQAAGRGLQLLFYSVGIGQISSEVPQNLSASRPQDRQFILSSKKLLLSDSGFYLCAWSDSGGPYEQYFGPGTRLTVT.

The J gene is TRBJ2-2, the V gene TRBV7-2, with 13 bases fitting TRBD2. There are 19 residues in the CDR3. V shed 1 base, J shed 0 bases, and the junction held 5 bases outside the gene matches. CDR1 SGHTA and CDR2 FQGNSA come from the germline V gene. The chain's CDR3 is CASSLVAGTSGTNTGELFF. In nucleotides, the CDR3 is TGTGCCAGCAGCTTAGTGGCCGGGACTAGCGGGACGAACACCGGGGAGCTGTTTTTT. The full variable domain, in which reference TRBV7-2 and TRBJ2-2 provide the parts outside the CDR3, is GAGVSQSPSNKVTEKGKDVELRCDPISGHTALYWYRQSLGQGLEFLIYFQGNSAPDKSGLPSDRFSAERTGGSVSTLTIQRTQQEDSAVYLCASSLVAGTSGTNTGELFFGEGSRLTVL.

V gene TRBV27 combines with J gene TRBJ1-2, with 9 bases fitting TRBD1. Germline V lookup: CDR1 MNHEY, CDR2 SMNVEV (reference sequence). V lost 5 bases, J lost 5 bases, and 3 bases stayed unmatched. The CDR3 loop spans 13 amino acids. The CDR3: CASSLTGGYGYTF. The CDR3 coding sequence is TGTGCCAGCAGTCTGACAGGGGGGTATGGCTACACCTTC.

The V call is TRBV9, the J call TRBJ2-3; 11 bases are shared with TRBD2. Germline V gene lookup returns CDR1 SGDLS and CDR2 YYNGEE. V lost 4 bases to trimming and J lost 4 bases; unmatched junction nucleotides: 5. This CDR3 has 15 residues. The CDR3 sequence is CASSRGTSGPDTQYF. Written as DNA, the CDR3 is TGTGCCAGCAGCCGTGGGACTAGCGGACCAGATACGCAGTATTTT.

The V call is TRBV28, the J call TRBJ1-1; 7 nucleotides match TRBD1. The germline V gene has CDR1 MDHEN and CDR2 SYDVKM. The CDR3 spans 14 residues. V was clipped by 3 bases and J by 3 bases; unmatched bases: 4. The CDR3 DNA is TGTGCCAGCAGTTTGACAGGGATGGACACTGAAGCTTTCTTT. Protein: CASSLTGMDTEAFF. Combining the CDR3 with reference TRBV28 and TRBJ1-1 gives the whole variable domain DVKVTQSSRYLVKRTGEKVFLECVQDMDHENMFWYRQDPGLGLRLIYFSYDVKMKEKGDIPEGYSVSREKKERFSLILESASTNQTSMYLCASSLTGMDTEAFFGQGTRLTVV.

The genes are TRBV2 and TRBJ2-6, with 7 bases fitting TRBD1. Germline V CDR1 and CDR2: SNHLY, FYNNEI. The CDR3 contains 12 residues. V dropped 4 bases and J dropped 11; count of bases not matched to a gene: 2. CDR3 coding DNA: TGTGCCAGCAGTGGTCAGGGGGACGTCCTGACTTTC. Translation: CASSGQGDVLTF.

The chain is built from TRBV9 and TRBJ1-3, with D unresolved. V gave up 0 bases and J gave up 0 bases, with 10 bases separating them. This CDR3 is built from 16 residues. CDR1 is SGDLS, CDR2 YYNGEE, per germline. The CDR3 loop is CASSVALFGSGNTIYF. In nucleotides, the CDR3 is TGTGCCAGCAGCGTAGCACTCTTCGGCTCTGGAAACACCATATATTTT.

The V gene is TRBV5-5, the J gene TRBJ2-2, with 7 positions matching TRBD2. The germline V gene has CDR1 SGHKS and CDR2 YYEKEE (reference sequence). The V gene end was trimmed by 1 base and the J gene end by 1 base; junction bases not matched to a gene: 7. The CDR3 length is 17 residues. This CDR3 is CASSLFWTRENTGELFF. The CDR3 bases are TGTGCCAGCAGCTTGTTTTGGACTAGAGAGAACACCGGGGAGCTGTTTTTT. The complete variable domain, with remaining parts taken from reference TRBV5-5 and TRBJ2-2, reads DAGVTQSPTHLIKTRGQQVTLRCSPISGHKSVSWYQQVLGQGPQFIFQYYEKEERGRGNFPDRFSARQFPNYSSELNVNALLLGDSALYLCASSLFWTRENTGELFFGEGSRLTVL.

The chain combines TRBV7-6 with TRBJ2-2, with D tentatively TRBD2 (5 bases). Trimming took off 0 bases at V and 0 bases at J, with 17 bases between the two ends. This CDR3 contains 19 residues. Germline loops: CDR1 SGHVS, CDR2 FNYEAQ. CDR3: CASSLARVSGRTNTGELFF. CDR3 DNA sequence: TGTGCCAGCAGCTTAGCGCGGGTGAGCGGCAGGACGAACACCGGGGAGCTGTTTTTT. Filled out from reference TRBV7-6 and TRBJ2-2, the complete variable domain reads GAGVSQSPRYKVTKRGQDVALRCDPISGHVSLYWYRQALGQGPEFLTYFNYEAQQDKSGLPNDRFSAERPEGSISTLTIQRTEQRDSAMYRCASSLARVSGRTNTGELFFGEGSRLTVL.

This clone showed up just once. The chain has TRBV27 and TRBJ1-6; D is unresolved. CDR3 length equals 14 residues. Trimming shortened V by 2 bases and J by 3 bases, and 5 bases separated the two germline ends. Germline values: CDR1 MNHEY, CDR2 SMNVEV (reference sequence). The CDR3 is CASSLSHYNSPLHF. The CDR3 DNA follows: TGTGCCAGCAGTTTAAGCCACTATAATTCACCCCTCCACTTT.

This clone appeared once. The CDR3 loop is CASSLEDTYEQYF. DNA for the CDR3: TGTGCCAGCAGCTTAGAGGACACCTACGAGCAGTACTTC. The chain is built from TRBV7-9 and TRBJ2-7; D might be TRBD1 (5 bases). The CDR3 consists of 13 residues. V lost 1 base and J lost 2, with 6 bases in between. Germline V CDR1 and CDR2: SEHNR, FQNEAQ (reference sequence).

V and J are TRBV28 and TRBJ2-7; TRBD1 might be the D (6 bases). V was cut by 8 bases and J by 0 bases, with 14 bases left in between. CDR3 length: 14 residues. Per the germline V gene, CDR1 is MDHEN and CDR2 is SYDVKM. In DNA form, the CDR3 reads TGTGCCAGCGGAATTCAGGGGAGCTCCTACGAGCAGTACTTC. Amino acid sequence: CASGIQGSSYEQYF.

Of note for this clone: The sample has other DNA sequences that encode this CDR3 too. The V gene is TRBV20-1, the J gene TRBJ2-3; D is undetermined. The ends were cut back, 1 base at V and 4 bases at J, with 3 bases in the middle. The CDR3 contains 11 residues. The V gene's germline CDR1 is DFQATT and CDR2 SNEGSKA (reference sequence). CDR3 amino acids: CSARASDTQYF. The CDR3 bases are TGCAGTGCTAGAGCTTCAGATACGCAGTATTTT.

This chain links TRBV14 with TRBJ2-5, with 10 bases identical to TRBD2. The CDR3 consists of 16 residues. J gave up 0 bases and V 4 bases, and 5 bases lay outside the gene matches. CDR1 is SGHDN and CDR2 is FVKESK in the germline V gene. In DNA, the CDR3 is TGTGCCAGCAGCCGTGGACTAGCGGCGTACCAAGAGACCCAGTACTTC. Protein sequence: CASSRGLAAYQETQYF.

This clone was picked up one time. The chain combines TRBV28 with TRBJ1-2; 9 bases agree with TRBD1. The J segment lost 5 bases and the V segment lost 7 bases, leaving 14 bases of the junction unmatched. The length of the CDR3 is 16 residues. The germline gives CDR1 MDHEN, CDR2 SYDVKM. This chain's CDR3 is CASNKKDRGQDYGYTF. In nucleotides, the CDR3 is TGTGCCAGCAACAAAAAGGACAGGGGACAGGATTATGGCTACACCTTC.

The table lists this clone with a count of one. This rearrangement joins TRBV4-3 to TRBJ1-1; possible D gene TRBD1, 5 bases. Germline loops: CDR1 LGHNA, CDR2 YSLEER. CDR3 length: 14 amino acids. V lost 0 bases to trimming and J lost 4 bases, with 9 bases between them. The CDR3 loop reads CASSQDQGSTEAFF. CDR3 DNA sequence: TGCGCCAGCAGCCAAGATCAGGGCTCCACTGAAGCTTTCTTT.

The chain has TRBV7-8 and TRBJ1-4, with 7 bases aligning to TRBD1. The junction had 9 bases not matched to a gene; V was cut back by 5 bases and J by 6 bases. Germline V gene sequence: CDR1 SGHVS, CDR2 FQNEAQ. The CDR3 is 15 amino acids. The CDR3 DNA reads TGTGCCAGCAGCCTCCAGACAGGGTGGGATGAAAAACTGTTTTTT. This gives the protein CASSLQTGWDEKLFF.

With regard to this clone: Different DNA sequences within this sample yield the same CDR3. The V gene is TRBV6-6, the J gene TRBJ2-5; D might be TRBD1 (6 bases). Germline V gene lookup returns CDR1 MNHNY and CDR2 SVGAGI (reference sequence). The CDR3 is 15 residues long. The V end lost 0 bases, the J end lost 1 base, and 9 bases lay between the germline ends. DNA of the CDR3: TGTGCCAGCAGTTACTCGACAGGCCTCCAAGAGACCCAGTACTTC. Its translation is CASSYSTGLQETQYF.